A selection of T cell receptor beta chains follows, all from one sample in a study of shared clonotypes between healthy human individuals. Assay: immunoSEQ multiplex PCR; the TCRdb copy retains only in-frame clones and omits some. Among over a million clones, about 76% were seen once, and the ten largest hold 1.4% to 1.5%. The specimen sequenced was memory CD4+ T cells sorted from blood. The receptors shown here come from a man younger than 35 in good health. Each CDR3 is given with its conserved first and last residue.

J,V,CDR3
TRBJ2-5,TRBV5-1,CASSFKGYQETQYF
TRBJ2-3,TRBV5-6,CASSLTTDTQYF
TRBJ2-7,TRBV14,CATGLAGSREQYF
TRBJ2-7,TRBV30,CAWGGRGGEQYF
TRBJ1-1,TRBV6-6,CAISVRGGNTEAFF
TRBJ2-4,TRBV14,CASSQAPGNLNIQYF
TRBJ1-1,TRBV9,CASSVEIGTVFYSEAFF
TRBJ1-1,TRBV7-8,CASSYTHRTGGTEAFF
TRBJ2-2,TRBV5-1,CASELPSGIAGELFF
TRBJ1-1,TRBV5-1,CASSPTGVNTEAFF
TRBJ1-5,TRBV5-8,CASSLGEGRPQHF
TRBJ1-5,TRBV18,CASSPQETANQPQHF
TRBJ2-3,TRBV20-1,CSAHLGDTQYF
TRBJ2-1,TRBV2,CASSSQRTLGSVNEQFF
TRBJ2-2,TRBV15,CATSRDRDIQNTGELFF
TRBJ2-7,TRBV6-4,CASSAPPRVGGSQYF
TRBJ2-7,TRBV18,CASSRQYEQYF
TRBJ2-7,TRBV28,CASSAPDRAVYEQYF
TRBJ2-3,TRBV30,CAWSTSGRATDTQYF
TRBJ2-3,TRBV18,CASSQGTDTQYF
TRBJ1-3,TRBV10-1,CASSEQGPGNTIYF
TRBJ1-3,TRBV29-1,CSARTGGSNTIYF
TRBJ2-2,TRBV7-2,CASSPRGRQTGELFF
TRBJ2-3,TRBV5-1,CASSFTGVSTDTQYF
TRBJ2-1,TRBV27,CASKGFRGGNEQFF
TRBJ1-1,TRBV2,CASNEGQLNTEAFF
TRBJ2-3,TRBV7-9,CASSGQGRTDTQYF
TRBJ1-4,TRBV2,CASSFGSKEKLFF
TRBJ1-1,TRBV19,CASSIDILDWSEAFF
TRBJ2-2,TRBV7-9,CASSREMGISNTGELFF
TRBJ2-1,TRBV7-9,CASSLIASGLTYEQFF
TRBJ1-4,TRBV15,CATSRGGSLNEKLFF
TRBJ2-1,TRBV6-4,CASTEPGLGLDNEQFF
TRBJ2-6,TRBV6-1,CASSDRGPGANVLTF
TRBJ2-2,TRBV4-3,CASSQDMTSGRMLFF
TRBJ2-3,TRBV6-1,CASTPGRSTDTQYF
TRBJ2-2,TRBV30,CAWSRGTGELFF
TRBJ2-1,TRBV4-3,CASSQDLLASSYNEQFF
TRBJ1-2,TRBV7-2,CASSFGDRGNYGYTF
TRBJ1-6,TRBV7-9,CASSLDPVNSPLHF
TRBJ2-7,TRBV7-2,CASSLNGIGPYEQYF
TRBJ1-5,TRBV2,CASRRDGNNQPQHF
TRBJ2-7,TRBV30,CAWSAPGQGFYEQYF
TRBJ2-7,TRBV10-3,CAIMAGIPNEQYF
TRBJ1-1,TRBV10-3,CAISGGGAWTEAFF
TRBJ2-7,TRBV18,CASSPVAGYEQYF
TRBJ2-7,TRBV30,CAWSSWGPQGEQYF
TRBJ1-2,TRBV7-9,CASSIFTVFDGYTF
TRBJ1-2,TRBV28,CASSSHDRGYGYTF
TRBJ2-4,TRBV5-6,CASSLGTAAKNIQYF
TRBJ1-2,TRBV29-1,CSVPRSGVVGDGYTF
TRBJ2-2,TRBV2,CASSVPGMPTGELFF
TRBJ2-7,TRBV2,CASSIREYEQYF
TRBJ2-7,TRBV10-2,CASSPGTGVHEQYF